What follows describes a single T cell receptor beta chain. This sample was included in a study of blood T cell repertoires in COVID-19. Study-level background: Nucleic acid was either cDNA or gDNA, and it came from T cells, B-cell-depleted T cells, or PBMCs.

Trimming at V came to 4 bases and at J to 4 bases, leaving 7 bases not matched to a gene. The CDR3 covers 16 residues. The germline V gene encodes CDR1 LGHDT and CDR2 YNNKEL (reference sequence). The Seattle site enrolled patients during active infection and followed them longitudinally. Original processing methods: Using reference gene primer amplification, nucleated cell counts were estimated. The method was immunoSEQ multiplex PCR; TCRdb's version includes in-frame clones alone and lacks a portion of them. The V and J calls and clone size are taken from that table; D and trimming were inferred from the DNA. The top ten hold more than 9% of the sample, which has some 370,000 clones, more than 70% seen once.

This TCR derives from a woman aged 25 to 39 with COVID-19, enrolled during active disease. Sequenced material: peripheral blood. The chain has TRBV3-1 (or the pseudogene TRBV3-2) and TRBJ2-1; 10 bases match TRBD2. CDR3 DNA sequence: TGTGCCAGCAGCCTAGGACTAGCGGAATATTACAATGAGCAGTTCTTC. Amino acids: CASSLGLAEYYNEQFF.